The 23 T cell receptor beta chains reported below all come from one sample, sequenced in a study of T cell responses to AZD1222 COVID-19 vaccine. Sequencing used immunoSEQ multiplex PCR; TCRdb keeps in-frame clones, though not all of them. The sample records around 94,000 clones, approximately 91% being singletons. Source: peripheral blood, taken on day 0 of AZD1222 vaccination. All receptors come from an adult in good health.

The chain has TRBV9 and TRBJ1-5, with TRBD1 as a possible D gene (6 bases). Between the trimmed V and J ends, which lost 3 bases and 2 bases, there was a span of 12 bases. The germline gives CDR1 SGDLS, CDR2 YYNGEE. This CDR3 contains 15 residues. CDR3 in amino acids: CASSEGGYGNQPQHF. The DNA of the CDR3 is TGTGCCAGCAGCGAGGGGGGGTATGGCAATCAGCCCCAGCATTTT.

V and J are TRBV5-1 and TRBJ1-2, with 7 bases that match TRBD1. Germline V lookup: CDR1 SGHRS, CDR2 YFSETQ. The ends lost 4 bases at V and 6 bases at J; junction bases unmatched: 9. This CDR3 is 14 amino acids long. The CDR3: CASSGGQAGDGYTF. The DNA of the CDR3 is TGCGCCAGCAGCGGCGGACAGGCGGGAGATGGCTACACCTTC.

V usage is TRBV5-1 and J usage is TRBJ2-2; the D gene is possibly TRBD2 (6 bases). V gave up 4 bases and J gave up 6 bases, with 19 bases separating them. This CDR3 comprises 16 residues. Per germline, CDR1 SGHRS and CDR2 YFSETQ. CDR3 protein: CASSPVRGRQAGELFF. The CDR3 DNA reads as TGCGCCAGCAGCCCGGTGCGGGGTAGGCAGGCCGGGGAGCTGTTTTTT.

Note on this clone: This sample also contains other DNA sequences that code for the same CDR3. The chain has TRBV7-3 and TRBJ1-2; 8 nucleotides agree with TRBD1. With V trimmed by 3 bases and J by 0 bases, 3 bases remained unmatched. The CDR3 has 15 amino acids. The germline V gene encodes CDR1 SGHTA and CDR2 FQGTGA. The CDR3 protein is CASSFGQGPNYGYTF. The CDR3 DNA follows: TGTGCCAGCAGCTTCGGACAGGGACCTAACTATGGCTACACCTTC.

V is TRBV6-6 and J is TRBJ1-2; the D is unclear. CDR3 length: 14 amino acids. V lost 0 bases to trimming and J lost 8 bases, with 13 bases between them. From germline, CDR1 is MNHNY and CDR2 SVGAGI (reference sequence). The CDR3 spells CASSYSRGEEGYTF. The CDR3 DNA follows: TGTGCCAGCAGTTACTCCCGCGGGGAGGAAGGCTACACCTTC.

This sequence joins TRBV9 and TRBJ2-3, with 8 bases identical to TRBD1. The V gene end was trimmed by 0 bases and the J gene end by 0 bases; junction bases not matched to a gene: 9. From germline, CDR1 is SGDLS and CDR2 YYNGEE. The CDR3 extends over 18 amino acids. For the CDR3, the DNA is TGTGCCAGCAGCGTAGAGTTAGGAGGGGACAGGAGCACAGATACGCAGTATTTT. This codes for CASSVELGGDRSTDTQYF.

This chain uses TRBV5-1 with TRBJ1-2; 7 bases fit TRBD1. The germline CDR1 and CDR2 sequences are SGHRS and YFSETQ. The CDR3 is made up of 13 amino acids. With V trimmed by 7 bases and J by 3 bases, 6 bases remained unmatched. The CDR3 loop is CASRQGSDYGYTF. CDR3 DNA: TGCGCCAGCCGACAGGGTTCAGACTATGGCTACACCTTC.

V is TRBV6-1 and J is TRBJ2-7; D assignment may be TRBD1 or TRBD2 (6 bases each). The CDR3 has 12 residues. The V and J ends lost 3 bases and 11 bases respectively, with 14 bases between them. CDR1 is MNHNS and CDR2 is SASEGT in the germline V gene. The CDR3 here is CASSEGQGRKYF. The CDR3 DNA reads as TGTGCCAGCAGTGAGGGTCAGGGGAGGAAGTACTTC.

V and J are TRBV19 and TRBJ1-1; D not certain. The CDR3 is made up of 14 amino acids. Trimming stripped 5 bases from V and 0 bases from J, with 10 bases between. Germline V CDR1 and CDR2: LNHDA, SQIVND (reference sequence). CDR3 nucleotides: TGTGCCAGTAGTCATGGAGGGTTGAACACTGAAGCTTTCTTT. Residues: CASSHGGLNTEAFF.

The chain links TRBV5-6 to TRBJ1-5, with D possibly TRBD1 on 6 matching bases. Germline V CDR1 and CDR2: SGHDT, YYEEEE. V was clipped by 0 bases and J by 5 bases, with 12 bases between them. CDR3 length: 15 amino acids. The DNA for the CDR3 is TGTGCCAGCAGCTTGGTGGACAGTACGTATCAGCCCCAGCATTTT. Translating gives CASSLVDSTYQPQHF.

This chain joins TRBV6-5 and TRBJ2-1; TRBD2 might be the D (6 bases). Germline V CDR1 and CDR2: MNHEY, SVGAGI. The CDR3 is 15 amino acids. The V end was cut by 2 bases, the J end by 6 bases, with 14 bases between. The CDR3 protein is CASSYLGISGNEQFF. The CDR3 DNA reads as TGTGCCAGCAGTTACCTAGGGATTAGCGGCAATGAGCAGTTCTTC.

V is TRBV20-1 and J is TRBJ2-1; the D gene could be TRBD1 or TRBD2 (5 bases each). Deletions cut 3 bases from V and 8 bases from J, with 20 bases between. The CDR3 is made up of 15 amino acids. Germline V gene sequence: CDR1 DFQATT, CDR2 SNEGSKA (reference sequence). The CDR3 sequence is CSASQVGGASDEQFF. CDR3 DNA: TGCAGTGCTAGTCAGGTTGGGGGTGCCTCGGATGAGCAGTTCTTC.

V gene TRBV4-3 combines with J gene TRBJ2-5; D may match TRBD1 or TRBD2 (6 bases each). The ends were cut back, 3 bases at V and 4 bases at J, with 9 bases in the middle. CDR1 and CDR2 from the germline V gene are LGHNA and YSLEER. The CDR3 is 13 residues long. The CDR3 sequence: CASSHGGAETQYF. The CDR3 DNA reads TGCGCCAGCAGCCACGGGGGCGCAGAGACCCAGTACTTC.

The chain employs TRBV27 and TRBJ2-7; D gene unclear. V lost 2 bases and J 0 bases, leaving 14 bases between the germline ends. The CDR3 has 16 amino acids. Germline CDR1 MNHEY, CDR2 SMNVEV (reference sequence). This chain's CDR3 is CASSLLRYTSSYEQYF. The CDR3 DNA reads TGTGCCAGCAGTTTACTGCGTTACACGAGCTCCTACGAGCAGTACTTC.

In its sample, this clone was seen once. The chain employs TRBV5-1 and TRBJ2-7; D not resolved. This CDR3 region has 14 residues. Between the trimmed V and J ends, which lost 0 bases and 0 bases, there was a span of 7 bases. Germline V gene lookup returns CDR1 SGHRS and CDR2 YFSETQ. The CDR3 coding sequence is TGCGCCAGCAGCTTGGAAACAGTCTCCTACGAGCAGTACTTC. This gives the protein CASSLETVSYEQYF. The full variable domain, its missing parts supplied by reference TRBV5-1 and TRBJ2-7, is KAGVTQTPRYLIKTRGQQVTLSCSPISGHRSVSWYQQTPGQGLQFLFEYFSETQRNKGNFPGRFSGRQFSNSRSEMNVSTLELGDSALYLCASSLETVSYEQYFGPGTRLTVT.

The J gene is TRBJ2-7, the V gene TRBV10-3; the match to TRBD1 covers 7 bases. CDR1 is ENHRY, CDR2 SYGVKD, per germline. After removal of 2 bases from V and 0 bases from J, the junction contained 7 bases not matched to a gene. There are 16 residues in the CDR3. The chain's CDR3 is CAISEPGEGASYEQYF. The CDR3 region has the DNA TGTGCCATCAGTGAGCCGGGCGAGGGGGCCTCCTACGAGCAGTACTTC.

J is TRBJ2-7 and V is TRBV6-1; D uncertain. The CDR3 totals 13 residues. Trimming shortened V by 7 bases and J by 2 bases, and 12 bases separated the two germline ends. Germline V gives CDR1 MNHNS, CDR2 SASEGT. CDR3 region: CASTGGKAYEQYF. The CDR3 nucleotides read TGTGCCAGCACCGGCGGAAAAGCCTACGAGCAGTACTTC.

This rearrangement joins TRBV7-9 to TRBJ1-1; D unclear. Trimming stripped 2 bases from V and 6 bases from J, with 13 bases between. Per the germline V gene, CDR1 is SEHNR and CDR2 is FQNEAQ (reference sequence). The CDR3 has 14 residues. The CDR3 DNA sequence: TGTGCCAGCAGCTTAATGGAGGGTGTGGCTGAAGCTTTCTTT. Protein: CASSLMEGVAEAFF.

The chain joins TRBV27 to TRBJ1-2, with no clear D. CDR3 size: 12 residues. Trimming took 6 bases from V and 1 from J, leaving 6 bases between them. Germline V gene lookup returns CDR1 MNHEY and CDR2 SMNVEV (reference sequence). CDR3 nucleotide sequence: TGTGCCAGCAGGGGGTTTAACTATGGCTACACCTTC. Translating it yields CASRGFNYGYTF.

The chain is built from TRBV6-5 and TRBJ2-3, with D perhaps TRBD1 (5 bases). The length of the CDR3 is 14 residues. V dropped 6 bases and J dropped 4 bases, with 14 bases sitting between them. Germline V gene sequence: CDR1 MNHEY, CDR2 SVGAGI. The CDR3 DNA reads as TGTGCCAGCAGGCAAGACAGTTTCGCAGATACGCAGTATTTT. Translated: CASRQDSFADTQYF.

The table lists this clone with a count of one. This sequence joins TRBV27 and TRBJ2-1, with 7 nucleotides matching TRBD1. This CDR3 is built from 16 residues. CDR1 is MNHEY, CDR2 SMNVEV, per germline (reference sequence). The trim removed 2 bases at V and 5 bases at J, leaving 9 bases unmatched. In DNA, the CDR3 is TGTGCCAGCAGTTTACCAACTGGGACAGAGAACAATGAGCAGTTCTTC. Its protein is CASSLPTGTENNEQFF.

This chain connects TRBV5-1 to TRBJ2-5; the D is unclear. Between the trimmed V and J ends, which lost 1 base and 4 bases, there was a span of 11 bases. The CDR3 contains 14 residues. CDR1 is SGHRS and CDR2 is YFSETQ in the germline V gene. This CDR3 is CASSLRSVTETQYF. The CDR3 DNA is TGCGCCAGCAGCTTGAGGAGTGTGACAGAGACCCAGTACTTC.

The chain couples TRBV25-1 to TRBJ1-5; 7 bases agree with TRBD1. The CDR3 runs to 16 residues. Germline CDR1 is MGHDK and CDR2 is SYGVNS. Trimming at V came to 5 bases and at J to 1 base, leaving 8 bases not matched to a gene. The CDR3 loop is CASSKDRTKSNQPQHF. The CDR3 DNA reads TGTGCCAGCAGTAAGGACAGGACCAAAAGCAATCAGCCCCAGCATTTT.